A selection of T cell receptor beta chains follows, all from one sample in a study of cytomegalovirus exposure and HLA in healthy donors. TCRdb's table, derived via immunoSEQ multiplex PCR, lists solely in-frame clones and lacks some. The table has 150,000 to 200,000 clones, approximately 80% seen once; the top ten hold 1.1% to 1.5%. The sample taken for sequencing was PBMCs. The receptor set was obtained from a male donor in good health and CMV-seronegative. CDR3s include the opening cysteine and the closing phenylalanine or tryptophan. A D gene is named only where the DNA matches it firmly. The size entry is marked missing in some rows and otherwise reads once, few, many or a size class.

v_gene,j_gene,d_gene,len,abundance,CDR3nt,CDR3aa
TRBV11-2,TRBJ2-3,TRBD2,13,NA,TGTGCCAGCAGTTTAGCGGGGGAGGATACGCAGTATTTT,CASSLAGEDTQYF
TRBV29-1,TRBJ2-7,NA,16,NA,TGCAGCGTTGAAGAGCATCAGGGTGGGCTAGGAGTCGAGCAGTACTTC,CSVEEHQGGLGVEQYF
TRBV11-2,TRBJ2-1,TRBD2,14,NA,TGTGCCAGCAGCTTCCTAGCGGGAGCCAATGAGCAGTTCTTC,CASSFLAGANEQFF
TRBV7-3,TRBJ2-5,TRBD1,13,NA,TGTGCCAGCAGCCAGACAGGGGGGGAGACCCAGTACTTC,CASSQTGGETQYF
TRBV6-5,TRBJ1-2,NA,16,NA,TGTGCCAGCAGTTACGGGAGCGGGGCGAATAACTATGGCTACACCTTC,CASSYGSGANNYGYTF
TRBV6-1,TRBJ1-4,NA,14,NA,TGTGCCAGCAGTGAAGACAGTTTTAATGAAAAACTGTTTTTT,CASSEDSFNEKLFF
TRBV6-5,TRBJ2-2,TRBD2,14,NA,TGTGCCAGTCAGCGGGGGGGCAACACCGGGGAGCTGTTTTTT,CASQRGGNTGELFF
TRBV4-3,TRBJ1-2,NA,13,NA,TGCGCCAGCAGCCAAGTTGCGGGTCCTGGCTACACCTTC,CASSQVAGPGYTF
TRBV19,TRBJ1-2,NA,12,once,TGTGCCAGTAGTTCAGGCTATTATGGCTACACCTTC,CASSSGYYGYTF
TRBV7-2,TRBJ1-6,NA,14,NA,TGTGCCAGCAGCTTGCAGGGGACTAATTCACCCCTCCACTTT,CASSLQGTNSPLHF
TRBV6-5,TRBJ2-5,NA,14,once,TGTGCCAGCAGTTACTCGGAGCTCGGGGAGACCCAGTACTTC,CASSYSELGETQYF
TRBV19,TRBJ2-3,TRBD1,14,NA,TGTGCCAGTAGTATGGGACAGGACTTAGATACGCAGTATTTT,CASSMGQDLDTQYF
TRBV6-6,TRBJ1-5,NA,13,NA,TGTGCCAGCAGGAGGGACATTGATCAGCCCCAGCATTTT,CASRRDIDQPQHF
TRBV5-1,TRBJ2-7,TRBD2,15,few,TGCGCCAGCAGCTTAGAAGCGGGAGCGTCCTACGAGCAGTACTTC,CASSLEAGASYEQYF
TRBV9,TRBJ2-2,NA,15,NA,TGTGCCAGCAGCGAATGGGACACTCTCACCGGGGAGCTGTTTTTT,CASSEWDTLTGELFF
TRBV7-2,TRBJ2-7,TRBD1,15,NA,TGTGCCAGCAGCACACAGGGGGTAATCTCCTACGAGCAGTACTTC,CASSTQGVISYEQYF
TRBV7-2,TRBJ1-2,NA,15,NA,TGTGCCAGCAGCTCCTCGGATGGGAGGGAGTATGGCTACACCTTC,CASSSSDGREYGYTF
TRBV6-5,TRBJ1-2,NA,12,once,TGTGCCAGCGTTGGGGCGGGGGGCGGCTACACCTTC,CASVGAGGGYTF
TRBV27,TRBJ2-7,NA,15,few,TGTGCCAGCAGTCACACAGGGTCGCGCTCCTACGAGCAGTACTTC,CASSHTGSRSYEQYF
TRBV7-9,TRBJ2-5,TRBD2,14,NA,TGTGCCAGCAGCCCGGGACTAGTGAGGGAGACCCAGTACTTC,CASSPGLVRETQYF
TRBV7-2,TRBJ2-2,TRBD2,16,once,TGTGCCAGCAGCTTAGCGGGACTAGCGGGGACCGGGGAGCTGTTTTTT,CASSLAGLAGTGELFF
TRBV28,TRBJ1-3,TRBD1,15,NA,TGTGCCAGCAATACAGGGGGTAGCTCTGGAAACACCATATATTTT,CASNTGGSSGNTIYF
TRBV18,TRBJ1-1,NA,14,NA,TGTGCCAGCTCACCAAGTACAGGGCCCACTGAAGCTTTCTTT,CASSPSTGPTEAFF
TRBV7-9,TRBJ1-1,NA,12,NA,TGTGCCAGCAGAAGGGACTCCCGGGTAGCTTTCTTT,CASRRDSRVAFF
TRBV7-2,TRBJ2-2,NA,15,NA,TGTGCCAGCAGCCTTCAGGCCGGGAACACCGGGGAGCTGTTTTTT,CASSLQAGNTGELFF
TRBV7-3,TRBJ2-7,NA,12,once,TGTGCCAGCAGCCCCCCTCGTCACGAGCAGTACTTC,CASSPPRHEQYF
TRBV30,TRBJ2-2,NA,13,NA,TGTGCTAGGAGAGACGGGAACACCGGGGAGCTGTTTTTT,CARRDGNTGELFF
TRBV18,TRBJ1-2,TRBD1,15,NA,TGTGCCAGCTCACCACCGGGACAGGGGTCGTATGGCTACACCTTC,CASSPPGQGSYGYTF
TRBV2,TRBJ1-2,NA,12,NA,TGTGCCAGCAGCCTGGGAGAACGGGGCTACACCTTC,CASSLGERGYTF